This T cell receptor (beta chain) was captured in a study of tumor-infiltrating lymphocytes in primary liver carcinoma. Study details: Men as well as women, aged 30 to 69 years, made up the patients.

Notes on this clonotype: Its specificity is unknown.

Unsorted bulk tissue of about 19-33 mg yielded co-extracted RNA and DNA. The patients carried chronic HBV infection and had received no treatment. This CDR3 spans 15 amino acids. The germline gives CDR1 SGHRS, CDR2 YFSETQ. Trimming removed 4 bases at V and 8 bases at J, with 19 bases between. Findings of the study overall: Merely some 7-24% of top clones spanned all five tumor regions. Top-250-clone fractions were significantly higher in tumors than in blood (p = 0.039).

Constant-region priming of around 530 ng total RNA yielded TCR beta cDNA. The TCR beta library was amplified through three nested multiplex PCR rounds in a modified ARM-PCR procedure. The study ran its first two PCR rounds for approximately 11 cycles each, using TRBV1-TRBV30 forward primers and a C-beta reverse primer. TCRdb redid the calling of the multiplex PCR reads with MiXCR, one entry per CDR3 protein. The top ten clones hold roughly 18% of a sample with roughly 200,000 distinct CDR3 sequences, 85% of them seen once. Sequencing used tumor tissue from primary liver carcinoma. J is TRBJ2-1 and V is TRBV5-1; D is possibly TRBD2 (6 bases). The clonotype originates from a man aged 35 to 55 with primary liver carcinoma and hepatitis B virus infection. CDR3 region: CASSPSRGRSYEQFF. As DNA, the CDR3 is TGCGCCAGCAGCCCTTCCAGAGGGAGGAGCTATGAGCAGTTCTTC.